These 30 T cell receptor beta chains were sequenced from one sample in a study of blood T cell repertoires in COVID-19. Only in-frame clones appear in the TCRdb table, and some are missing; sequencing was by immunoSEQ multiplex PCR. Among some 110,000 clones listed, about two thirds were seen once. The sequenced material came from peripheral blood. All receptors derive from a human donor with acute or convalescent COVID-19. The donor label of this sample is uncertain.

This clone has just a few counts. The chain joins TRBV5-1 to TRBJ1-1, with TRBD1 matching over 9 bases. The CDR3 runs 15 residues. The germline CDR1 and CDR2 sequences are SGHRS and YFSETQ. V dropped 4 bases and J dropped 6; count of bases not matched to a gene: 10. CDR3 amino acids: CASSLNRGQGSEAFF. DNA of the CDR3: TGCGCCAGCAGCCTGAACAGGGGGCAGGGGTCTGAAGCTTTCTTT.

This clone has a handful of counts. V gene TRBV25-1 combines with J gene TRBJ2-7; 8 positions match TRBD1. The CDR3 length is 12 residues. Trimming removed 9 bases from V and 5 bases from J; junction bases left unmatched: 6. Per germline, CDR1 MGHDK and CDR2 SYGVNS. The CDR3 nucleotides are TGTGCCAGTAGGACAGGGCGTGACGAGCAGTACTTC. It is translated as CASRTGRDEQYF.

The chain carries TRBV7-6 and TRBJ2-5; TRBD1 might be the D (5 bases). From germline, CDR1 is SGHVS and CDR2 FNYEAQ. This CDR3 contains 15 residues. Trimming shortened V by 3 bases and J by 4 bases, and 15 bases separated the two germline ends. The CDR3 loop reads CASSFRQLGVETQYF. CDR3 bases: TGTGCCAGCAGCTTTCGACAGTTAGGGGTAGAGACCCAGTACTTC.

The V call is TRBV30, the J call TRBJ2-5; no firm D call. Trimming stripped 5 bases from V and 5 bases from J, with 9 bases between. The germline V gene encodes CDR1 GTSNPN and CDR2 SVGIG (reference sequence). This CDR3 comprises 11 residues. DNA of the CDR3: TGTGCCTGGGGGCGTGGGGAGACCCAGTACTTC. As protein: CAWGRGETQYF.

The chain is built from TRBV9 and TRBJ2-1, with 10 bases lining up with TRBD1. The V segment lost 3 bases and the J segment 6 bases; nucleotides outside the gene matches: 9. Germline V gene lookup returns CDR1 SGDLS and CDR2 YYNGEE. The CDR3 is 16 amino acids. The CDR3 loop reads CASSATGTGDFNEQFF. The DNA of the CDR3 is TGTGCCAGCAGCGCCACCGGGACAGGGGATTTCAATGAGCAGTTCTTC.

CDR3 region: CSVEGQGMDGYTF. CDR3 DNA: TGCAGCGTTGAAGGACAGGGGATGGACGGCTACACCTTC. This chain links TRBV29-1 with TRBJ1-2; 8 bases map to TRBD1. Per germline, CDR1 SQVTM and CDR2 ANQGSEA. The length of the CDR3 is 13 residues. With 1 base clipped from V and 8 bases from J, the junction kept 6 bases outside the gene matches.

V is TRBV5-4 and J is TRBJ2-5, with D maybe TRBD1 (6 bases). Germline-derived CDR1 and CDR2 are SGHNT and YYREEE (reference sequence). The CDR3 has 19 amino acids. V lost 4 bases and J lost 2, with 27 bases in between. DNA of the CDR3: TGTGCCAGCAGCCCCCGGAGGCGAGGGGGACCAATTGGACAAGAGACCCAGTACTTC. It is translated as CASSPRRRGGPIGQETQYF.

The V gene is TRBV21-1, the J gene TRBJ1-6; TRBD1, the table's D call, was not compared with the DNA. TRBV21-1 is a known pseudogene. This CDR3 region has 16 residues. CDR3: CASSNGTAPRDSPLHF. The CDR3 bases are TGTGCCAGCAGCAACGGGACAGCTCCCAGGGATTCACCCCTCCACTTT.

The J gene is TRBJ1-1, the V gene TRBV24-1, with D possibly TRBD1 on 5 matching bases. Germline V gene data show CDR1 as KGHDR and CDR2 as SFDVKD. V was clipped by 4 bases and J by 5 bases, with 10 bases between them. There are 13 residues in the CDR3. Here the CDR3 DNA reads TGTGCCACCAGTGAGGCCCGGGGGACTGAAGCTTTCTTT. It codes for CATSEARGTEAFF.

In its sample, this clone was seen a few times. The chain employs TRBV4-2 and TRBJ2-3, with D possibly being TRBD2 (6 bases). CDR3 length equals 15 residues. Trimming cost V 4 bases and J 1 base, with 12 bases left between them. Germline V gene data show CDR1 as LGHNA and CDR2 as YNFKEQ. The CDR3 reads CASSPGDGRTDTQYF. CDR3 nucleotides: TGTGCCAGCAGCCCGGGGGACGGACGCACAGATACGCAGTATTTT.

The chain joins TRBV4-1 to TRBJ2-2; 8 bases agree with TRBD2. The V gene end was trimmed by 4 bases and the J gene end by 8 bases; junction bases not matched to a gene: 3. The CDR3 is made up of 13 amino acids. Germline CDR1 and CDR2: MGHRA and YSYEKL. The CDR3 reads CASSPRGGGELFF. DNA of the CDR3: TGCGCCAGCAGCCCCCGGGGGGGTGGGGAGCTGTTTTTT.

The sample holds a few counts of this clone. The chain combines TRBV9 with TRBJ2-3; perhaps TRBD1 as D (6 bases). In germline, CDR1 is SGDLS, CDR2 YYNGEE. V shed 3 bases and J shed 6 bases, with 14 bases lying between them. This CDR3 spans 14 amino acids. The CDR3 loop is CASSAKTGWDTQYF. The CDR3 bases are TGTGCCAGCAGCGCAAAGACAGGCTGGGATACGCAGTATTTT.

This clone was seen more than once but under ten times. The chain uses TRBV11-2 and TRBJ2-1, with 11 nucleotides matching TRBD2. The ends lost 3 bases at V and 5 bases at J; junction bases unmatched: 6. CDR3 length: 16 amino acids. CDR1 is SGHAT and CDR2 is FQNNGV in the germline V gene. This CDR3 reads CASSLRLAGMDNEQFF. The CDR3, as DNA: TGTGCCAGCAGCTTGCGACTAGCGGGGATGGACAATGAGCAGTTCTTC.

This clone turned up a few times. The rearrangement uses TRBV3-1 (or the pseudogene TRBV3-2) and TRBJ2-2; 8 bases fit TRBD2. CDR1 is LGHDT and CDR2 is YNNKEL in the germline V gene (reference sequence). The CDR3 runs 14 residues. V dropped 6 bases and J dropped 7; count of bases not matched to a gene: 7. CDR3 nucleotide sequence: TGTGCCAGCAGATGGGGACTAGGGGTCGGGGAGCTGTTTTTT. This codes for CASRWGLGVGELFF.

CDR3 residues: CASSPHPGTGEVRQYV. CDR3 coding DNA: TGTGCCAGCAGCCCGCACCCCGGGACAGGGGAAGTAAGGCAGTACGTC. The chain links TRBV9 to TRBJ2-7; 10 bases map to TRBD1. Trimming at V came to 4 bases and at J to 9 bases, leaving 16 bases not matched to a gene. Germline values: CDR1 SGDLS, CDR2 YYNGEE. This CDR3 region has 16 residues.

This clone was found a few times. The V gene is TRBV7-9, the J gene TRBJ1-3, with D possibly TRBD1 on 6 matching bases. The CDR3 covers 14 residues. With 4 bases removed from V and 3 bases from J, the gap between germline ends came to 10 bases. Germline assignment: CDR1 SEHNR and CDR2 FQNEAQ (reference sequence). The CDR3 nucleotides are TGTGCCAGCAGCTCCAACAGGGTTGGAAACACCATATATTTT. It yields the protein CASSSNRVGNTIYF.

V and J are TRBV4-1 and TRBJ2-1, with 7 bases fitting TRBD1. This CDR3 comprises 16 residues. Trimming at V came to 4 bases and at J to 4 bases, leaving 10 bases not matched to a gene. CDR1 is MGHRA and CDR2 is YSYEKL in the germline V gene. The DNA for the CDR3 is TGCGCCAGCAGCCCACACCGCGGACAGGATTACAATGAGCAGTTCTTC. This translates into CASSPHRGQDYNEQFF.

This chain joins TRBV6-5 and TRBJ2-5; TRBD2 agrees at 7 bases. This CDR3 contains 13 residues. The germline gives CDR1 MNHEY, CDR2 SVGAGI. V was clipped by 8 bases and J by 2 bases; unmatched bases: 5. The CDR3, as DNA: TGTGCCAGCGCCTCCGGGGGGCAAGAGACCCAGTACTTC. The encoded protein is CASASGGQETQYF.

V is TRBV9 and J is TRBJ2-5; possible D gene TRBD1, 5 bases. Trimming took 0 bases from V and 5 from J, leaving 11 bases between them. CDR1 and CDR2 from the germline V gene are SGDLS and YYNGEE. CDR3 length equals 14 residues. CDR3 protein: CASSVDVGRETQYF. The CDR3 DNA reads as TGTGCCAGCAGCGTAGACGTGGGGCGGGAGACCCAGTACTTC.

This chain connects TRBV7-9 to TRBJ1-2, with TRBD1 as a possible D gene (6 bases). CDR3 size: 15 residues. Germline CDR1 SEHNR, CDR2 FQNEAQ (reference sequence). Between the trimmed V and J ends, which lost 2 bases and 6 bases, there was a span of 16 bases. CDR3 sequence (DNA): TGTGCCAGCAGCTTACCCCGGGGGGGGCGGAATGGCTACACCTTC. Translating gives CASSLPRGGRNGYTF.

The CDR3 protein is CASSSFRGGQETQYF. The CDR3 region has the DNA TGTGCCAGCAGTTCCTTTCGGGGGGGCCAAGAGACCCAGTACTTC. The chain is built from TRBV11-2 and TRBJ2-5, with 8 bases aligning to TRBD2. The germline CDR1 and CDR2 sequences are SGHAT and FQNNGV. V gave up 6 bases and J gave up 1 base; unmatched junction bases: 7. The CDR3 consists of 15 residues.

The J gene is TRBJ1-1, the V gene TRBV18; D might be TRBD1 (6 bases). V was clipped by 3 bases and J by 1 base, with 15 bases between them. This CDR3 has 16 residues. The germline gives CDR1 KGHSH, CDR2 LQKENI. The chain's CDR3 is CASSPGQPRGNTEAFF. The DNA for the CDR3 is TGTGCCAGCTCACCCGGACAGCCGAGGGGGAACACTGAAGCTTTCTTT.

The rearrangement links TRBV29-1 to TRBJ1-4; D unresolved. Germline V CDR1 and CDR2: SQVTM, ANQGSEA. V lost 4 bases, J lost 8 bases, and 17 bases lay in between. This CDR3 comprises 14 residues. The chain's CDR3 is CSVGRRSRGEKLFF. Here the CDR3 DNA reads TGCAGCGTTGGTCGTAGGAGTAGAGGGGAAAAACTGTTTTTT.

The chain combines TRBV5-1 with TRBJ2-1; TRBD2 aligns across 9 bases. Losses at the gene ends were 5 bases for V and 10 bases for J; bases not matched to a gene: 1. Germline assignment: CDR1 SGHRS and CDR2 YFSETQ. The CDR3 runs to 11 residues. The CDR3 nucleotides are TGCGCCAGCAGTGGACTAGCGGAGCAGTTCTTC. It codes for CASSGLAEQFF.

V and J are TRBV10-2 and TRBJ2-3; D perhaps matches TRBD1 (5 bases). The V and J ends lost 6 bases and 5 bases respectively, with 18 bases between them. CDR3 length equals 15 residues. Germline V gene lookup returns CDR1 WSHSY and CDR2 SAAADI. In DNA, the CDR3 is TGCGCCAGCAGAGGGGTAGTGGGGCCCGGAGATACGCAGTATTTT. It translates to CASRGVVGPGDTQYF.

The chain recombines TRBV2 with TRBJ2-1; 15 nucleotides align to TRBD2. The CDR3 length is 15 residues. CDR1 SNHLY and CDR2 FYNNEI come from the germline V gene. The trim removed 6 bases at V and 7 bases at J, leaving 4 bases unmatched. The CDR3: CASSGLAGGLNEQFF. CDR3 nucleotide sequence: TGTGCCAGCAGCGGACTAGCGGGGGGGCTAAATGAGCAGTTCTTC. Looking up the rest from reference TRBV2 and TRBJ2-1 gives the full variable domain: EPEVTQTPSHQVTQMGQEVILRCVPISNHLYFYWYRQILGQKVEFLVSFYNNEISEKSEIFDDQFSVERPDGSNFTLKIRSTKLEDSAMYFCASSGLAGGLNEQFFGPGTRLTVL.

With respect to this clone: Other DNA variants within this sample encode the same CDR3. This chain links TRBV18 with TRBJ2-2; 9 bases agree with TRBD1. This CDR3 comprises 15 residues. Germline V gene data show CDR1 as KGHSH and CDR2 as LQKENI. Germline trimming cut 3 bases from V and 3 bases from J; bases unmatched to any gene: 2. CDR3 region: CASSPRQGDTGELFF. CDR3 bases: TGTGCCAGCTCACCCCGACAGGGGGACACCGGGGAGCTGTTTTTT.

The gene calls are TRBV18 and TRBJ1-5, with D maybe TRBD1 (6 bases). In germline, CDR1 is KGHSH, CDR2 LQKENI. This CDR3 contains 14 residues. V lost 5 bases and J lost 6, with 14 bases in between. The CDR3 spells CASSSWGQGQPQHF. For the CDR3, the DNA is TGTGCCAGCTCATCTTGGGGGCAGGGTCAGCCCCAGCATTTT. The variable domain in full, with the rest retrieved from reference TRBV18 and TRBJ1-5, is NAGVMQNPRHLVRRRGQEARLRCSPMKGHSHVYWYRQLPEEGLKFMVYLQKENIIDESGMPKERFSAEFPKEGPSILRIQQVVRGDSAAYFCASSSWGQGQPQHFGDGTRLSIL.

CDR3 nucleotide sequence: TGCAGCGTTGGAGGACAGGGGGCCTCCGGGGAGCTGTTTTTT. This translates into CSVGGQGASGELFF. The rearrangement uses TRBV29-1 and TRBJ2-2; 11 bases agree with TRBD1. The V gene end was trimmed by 4 bases and the J gene end by 6 bases; junction bases not matched to a gene: 4. This CDR3 is built from 14 residues. Germline loops: CDR1 SQVTM, CDR2 ANQGSEA.

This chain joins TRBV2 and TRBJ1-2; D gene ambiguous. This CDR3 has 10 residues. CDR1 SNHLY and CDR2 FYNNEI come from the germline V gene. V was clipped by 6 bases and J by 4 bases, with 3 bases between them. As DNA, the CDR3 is TGTGCCAGCAGGGCCTATGGCTACACCTTC. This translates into CASRAYGYTF.